The 6 T cell receptor beta chains listed next were all sequenced from one sample in a study of blood T cell repertoires in COVID-19. Clones were sequenced by immunoSEQ multiplex PCR, and TCRdb holds only the in-frame ones, with some missing. The sample has about 200,000 clones; 65% to 90% are singletons. The sample taken for sequencing was peripheral blood. These receptors all stem from a man aged 50-60 years with active or convalescent COVID-19.

This rearrangement joins TRBV6-2 or TRBV6-3 to TRBJ2-1, with TRBD2 matching 9 bases. Germline assignment: CDR1 MNHEY and CDR2 SVGEGT. The CDR3 extends over 16 amino acids. The trim removed 6 bases at V and 5 bases at J, leaving 11 bases unmatched. The CDR3 spells CASSLAPGLADNEQFF. The CDR3 region has the DNA TGTGCCAGCAGCCTAGCCCCGGGACTAGCAGACAATGAGCAGTTCTTC.

This clone was observed once. V gene TRBV7-6 combines with J gene TRBJ2-5; perhaps TRBD2 as D (5 bases). In germline, CDR1 is SGHVS, CDR2 FNYEAQ. This CDR3 comprises 16 residues. V lost 5 bases to trimming and J lost 1 base, with 17 bases between them. This chain's CDR3 is CASSRGLIGSQETQYF. CDR3 in DNA: TGTGCCAGCAGCCGCGGGCTGATAGGGAGCCAAGAGACCCAGTACTTC.

The gene calls are TRBV28 and TRBJ1-6; D is possibly TRBD1 (6 bases). CDR3 length: 14 amino acids. Germline CDR1 reads MDHEN; CDR2 reads SYDVKM. Deletions cut 2 bases from V and 9 bases from J, with 11 bases between. Here the CDR3 reads CASSLRGTLSPLHF. CDR3 nucleotide sequence: TGTGCCAGCAGTTTAAGGGGGACACTTTCACCCCTCCACTTT.

This chain joins TRBV5-1 and TRBJ2-5; D remains unclear. V lost 4 bases to trimming and J lost 9 bases, with 10 bases between them. Germline V gene sequence: CDR1 SGHRS, CDR2 YFSETQ. This CDR3 is 11 amino acids long. CDR3 loop: CASSPGGSQYF. In DNA form, the CDR3 reads TGCGCCAGCAGCCCTGGTGGCTCCCAGTACTTC.

This chain connects TRBV21-1 to TRBJ1-2; no DNA check was done on the table's D call, TRBD1. TRBV21-1 is a known pseudogene. The CDR3 consists of 16 residues. CDR3 in amino acids: CASSLNRGATHYGYTF. CDR3 bases: TGTGCCAGCAGCCTGAACAGGGGCGCCACCCACTATGGCTACACCTTC.

This clone has a single count. The chain recombines TRBV9 with TRBJ1-4; 8 bases match TRBD1. After removal of 4 bases from V and 4 bases from J, the junction contained 6 bases not matched to a gene. CDR1 SGDLS and CDR2 YYNGEE come from the germline V gene. The CDR3 has 15 residues. The DNA of the CDR3 is TGTGCCAGCAGCTTTCGGACAGGGCTTAATGAAAAACTGTTTTTT. Its translation: CASSFRTGLNEKLFF.